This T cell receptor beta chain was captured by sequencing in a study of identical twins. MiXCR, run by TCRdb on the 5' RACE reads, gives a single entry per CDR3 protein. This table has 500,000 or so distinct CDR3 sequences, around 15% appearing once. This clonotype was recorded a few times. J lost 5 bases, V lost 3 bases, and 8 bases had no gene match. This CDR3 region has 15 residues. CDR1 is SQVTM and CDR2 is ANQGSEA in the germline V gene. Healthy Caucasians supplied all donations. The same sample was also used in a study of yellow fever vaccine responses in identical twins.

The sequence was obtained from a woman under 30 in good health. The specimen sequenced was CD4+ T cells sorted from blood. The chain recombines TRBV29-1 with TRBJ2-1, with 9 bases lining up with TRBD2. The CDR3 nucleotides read TGCAGCGTTGATCCGGGGCGGGGGGGCCACAATGAGCAGTTCTTC. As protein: CSVDPGRGGHNEQFF.